Sequencing of this TCR beta chain was carried out in a study of blood T cell repertoires in COVID-19. Study in general: From T cells, B-cell-depleted T cells, or PBMCs came the material, which was cDNA or gDNA.

Generated by immunoSEQ multiplex PCR, the TCRdb table keeps only in-frame clones and is missing some. This sample yields around 500,000 clones, of which about 88% are seen a single time; under 9.5% belongs to the top ten. Germline CDR1 is MNHNS and CDR2 is SASEGT. V trimming: 0 bases; J trimming: 2 bases; junction bases outside the gene matches: 10. The CDR3 is 17 amino acids. Donors in Cohort 3 who had recovered were those with two negative PCRs, healthcare professional clearance, or resolution of their symptoms. V is TRBV6-1 and J is TRBJ2-7; 7 nucleotides match TRBD2. The receptor comes from a woman aged 55-70 years who had recovered from COVID-19. Sequenced input: PBMCs or T cells enriched from blood (not recorded which). The CDR3 nucleotides are TGTGCCAGCAGTGAAGCCTCGGGAGGCATGCGCACCTACGAGCAGTACTTC. Amino acid sequence: CASSEASGGMRTYEQYF.